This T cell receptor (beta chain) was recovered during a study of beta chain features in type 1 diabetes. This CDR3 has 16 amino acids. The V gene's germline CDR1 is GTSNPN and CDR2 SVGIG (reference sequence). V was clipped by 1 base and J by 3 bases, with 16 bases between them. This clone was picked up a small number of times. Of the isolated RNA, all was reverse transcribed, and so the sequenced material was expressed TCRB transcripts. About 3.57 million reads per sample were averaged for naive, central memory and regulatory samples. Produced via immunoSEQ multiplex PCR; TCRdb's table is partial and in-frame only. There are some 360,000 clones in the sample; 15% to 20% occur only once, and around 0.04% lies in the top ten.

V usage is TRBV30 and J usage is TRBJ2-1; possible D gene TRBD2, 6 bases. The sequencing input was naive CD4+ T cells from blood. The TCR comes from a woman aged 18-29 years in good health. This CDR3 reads CAWSALRGGIYNEQFF. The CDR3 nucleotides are TGTGCCTGGAGTGCCCTCCGTGGGGGGATCTACAATGAGCAGTTCTTC.